These 5 T cell receptor beta chains came from one sample sequenced in a study of T cells expressing NK-cell markers. TCRdb reprocessed the 5' RACE reads and reports one entry per CDR3 protein, with no DNA. This table holds about 390,000 distinct CDR3 sequences. Sequencing used blood T cells: a sorted CD56 or NKG2C T cell subset, CD4+ or CD8+ T cells, or bulk PBMC T cells (not recorded which). The receptor set was obtained from a woman aged 45-65 years in good health.

The chain employs TRBV12-3 or TRBV12-4 and TRBJ2-3; TCRdb's D call, TRBD2, is unchecked because there is no DNA. CDR3 size: 11 residues. The CDR3 protein is CASSNSGTQYF.

The chain employs TRBV20-1 and TRBJ2-3; the D gene TCRdb calls, TRBD1, cannot be checked with no DNA. Germline CDR1 reads DFQATT; CDR2 reads SNEGSKA (reference sequence). The CDR3 extends over 16 amino acids. The CDR3 here is CSARPPTGLVSDTQYF.

V gene TRBV29-1 combines with J gene TRBJ2-3. CDR3 length: 13 residues. From germline, CDR1 is SQVTM and CDR2 ANQGSEA. The CDR3 spells CSLLLGSTDTQYF.

The chain has TRBV7-9 and TRBJ1-2. The germline CDR1 and CDR2 sequences are SEHNR and FQNEAQ (reference sequence). The CDR3 contains 15 residues. The CDR3 spells CASSLSGQGGYGYTF.

V and J are TRBV20-1 and TRBJ2-7. This CDR3 spans 13 amino acids. Germline V gene lookup returns CDR1 DFQATT and CDR2 SNEGSKA (reference sequence). The CDR3 loop reads CSARDQDTYEQYF.